The 25 T cell receptor beta chains given below trace back to one sample, sequenced in a study of T cells after yellow fever vaccination. TCRdb itself ran the 5' RACE reads through MiXCR, one entry per CDR3 protein. The repertoire consists of under 600,000 distinct CDR3 sequences, with about a fifth occurring once and the leading ten covering about 15%. The sample was PBMCs, taken approximately 20 days after the first yellow fever vaccination. The source of these receptors is a man between 18 and 35 years old who received the YFV17D yellow fever vaccine.

This clonotype has more than one count but fewer than ten. This chain joins TRBV5-1 and TRBJ2-2; D uncertain. This CDR3 is built from 15 residues. Germline V CDR1 and CDR2: SGHRS, YFSETQ. V was clipped by 1 base and J by 2 bases, with 9 bases between them. The CDR3: CASSLFADNTGELFF. CDR3 DNA: TGCGCCAGCAGCTTGTTTGCGGATAACACCGGGGAGCTGTTTTTT.

At least ten counts were recorded for this clonotype. V usage is TRBV5-1 and J usage is TRBJ1-2; D ambiguous. This CDR3 is 11 amino acids long. Germline lookup yields CDR1 SGHRS and CDR2 YFSETQ. Deletions cut 0 bases from V and 12 bases from J, with 9 bases between. CDR3 amino acids: CASSLGSLHTF. The CDR3 nucleotides read TGCGCCAGCAGCTTGGGCAGCCTACACACCTTC.

This chain links TRBV5-1 with TRBJ1-1, with unresolved D. The ends were cut back, 0 bases at V and 0 bases at J, with 12 bases in the middle. Germline CDR1 reads SGHRS; CDR2 reads YFSETQ. The CDR3 is made up of 16 amino acids. Written as DNA, the CDR3 is TGCGCCAGCAGCTTGGTCTACCGGGGTGTGAACACTGAAGCTTTCTTT. As protein: CASSLVYRGVNTEAFF. Supplemented by reference TRBV5-1 and TRBJ1-1, the full variable domain reads KAGVTQTPRYLIKTRGQQVTLSCSPISGHRSVSWYQQTPGQGLQFLFEYFSETQRNKGNFPGRFSGRQFSNSRSEMNVSTLELGDSALYLCASSLVYRGVNTEAFFGQGTRLTVV.

The chain is built from TRBV12-3 or TRBV12-4 and TRBJ1-1; D not certain. This CDR3 has 13 amino acids. V was clipped by 5 bases and J by 0 bases, with 7 bases between them. The CDR3 DNA reads TGTGCCAGCAGTGCCACCTTGAACACTGAAGCTTTCTTT. Its protein is CASSATLNTEAFF.

About this clonotype itself: A read error may produce the germline difference seen at one junction end. V usage is TRBV4-1 and J usage is TRBJ1-5; D perhaps matches TRBD1 (6 bases). Germline V CDR1 and CDR2: MGHRA, YSYEKL. The CDR3 length is 15 residues. The DNA for the CDR3 is TGCGCCAGCAGCCAAGATCGAGGGGGTCATCAGCCCCATCATTTT. This translates into CASSQDRGGHQPHHF.

This clonotype was detected ten times or more. The rearrangement joins TRBV6-5 to TRBJ1-6; D is uncertain. CDR1 is MNHEY and CDR2 is SVGAGI in the germline V gene. The V and J ends lost 6 bases and 9 bases respectively, with 18 bases between them. This CDR3 spans 15 amino acids. The CDR3 here is CASSLVGGTRSPLHF. The CDR3 DNA reads TGTGCCAGCAGCCTTGTGGGAGGCACCCGTTCACCCCTCCACTTT.

This clonotype was counted between two and nine times. The CDR3 spells CSAWGGSSSYNEQFF. CDR3 DNA sequence: TGCAGTGCTTGGGGGGGTTCCAGCTCCTACAATGAGCAGTTCTTC. The chain recombines TRBV20-1 with TRBJ2-1, with 7 nucleotides matching TRBD2. Germline values: CDR1 DFQATT, CDR2 SNEGSKA (reference sequence). The trim removed 5 bases at V and 0 bases at J, leaving 7 bases unmatched. The CDR3 runs 15 residues.

This chain connects TRBV7-2 to TRBJ1-1, with D possibly TRBD1 on 6 matching bases. The CDR3 length is 12 residues. The V and J ends lost 4 bases and 5 bases respectively, with 8 bases between them. Germline V gene data show CDR1 as SGHTA and CDR2 as FQGNSA. The CDR3 nucleotides are TGTGCCAGCAGCTCCCAGGGGACTGAAGCTTTCTTT. As protein: CASSSQGTEAFF. Based on the CDR3 plus reference TRBV7-2 and TRBJ1-1, the full variable domain is GAGVSQSPSNKVTEKGKDVELRCDPISGHTALYWYRQSLGQGLEFLIYFQGNSAPDKSGLPSDRFSAERTGGSVSTLTIQRTQQEDSAVYLCASSSQGTEAFFGQGTRLTVV.

This clonotype has only a few counts. The chain links TRBV5-4 to TRBJ2-2; D not certain. The germline CDR1 and CDR2 sequences are SGHNT and YYREEE (reference sequence). This CDR3 has 14 residues. Trimming cost V 2 bases and J 0 bases, with 5 bases left between them. CDR3 in amino acids: CASSFWTNTGELFF. The DNA of the CDR3 is TGTGCCAGCAGCTTCTGGACGAACACCGGGGAGCTGTTTTTT.

This sequence joins TRBV5-5 and TRBJ2-5; D may be TRBD1 (6 bases). Between the trimmed V and J ends, which lost 4 bases and 1 base, there was a span of 17 bases. The length of the CDR3 is 16 residues. Germline CDR1 and CDR2: SGHKS and YYEKEE (reference sequence). CDR3 sequence reads: CASSPQGIWSQETQYF. The CDR3 DNA is TGTGCCAGCAGCCCACAGGGAATCTGGTCCCAAGAGACCCAGTACTTC.

This clonotype has a handful of counts. The J gene is TRBJ1-1, the V gene TRBV27; 7 positions agree with TRBD1. CDR1 is MNHEY, CDR2 SMNVEV, per germline (reference sequence). V shed 7 bases, J shed 2 bases, and the junction held 10 bases outside the gene matches. The CDR3 extends over 15 amino acids. The DNA for the CDR3 is TGTGCCAGCACGGACAGGTGGTGGGCCAACACTGAAGCTTTCTTT. It encodes CASTDRWWANTEAFF.

The chain links TRBV29-1 to TRBJ2-1; TRBD2 is a possible D gene (5 bases). Germline assignment: CDR1 SQVTM and CDR2 ANQGSEA. The length of the CDR3 is 13 residues. V was pared by 4 bases and J by 7 bases, with 14 bases between. CDR3 in amino acids: CSVARGLINEQFF. CDR3 in DNA: TGCAGCGTTGCGAGAGGACTCATAAATGAGCAGTTCTTC.

The sample holds a few counts of this clonotype. The DNA for the CDR3 is TGTGCCAGCAGCTTACGGTCAGGGCAGTCTGGCTACACCTTC. Translated: CASSLRSGQSGYTF. The chain is built from TRBV5-8 and TRBJ1-2, with D possibly matching TRBD1 (5 bases). The length of the CDR3 is 14 residues. Germline lookup yields CDR1 SGHTS and CDR2 YDEGEE. V lost 2 bases and J 7 bases, leaving 15 bases between the germline ends. The full variable domain, in which reference TRBV5-8 and TRBJ1-2 provide the parts outside the CDR3, is EAGVTQSPTHLIKTRGQQATLRCSPISGHTSVYWYQQALGLGLQFLLWYDEGEERNRGNFPPRFSGRQFPNYSSELNVNALELEDSALYLCASSLRSGQSGYTFGSGTRLTVV.

The table lists this clonotype with a few counts. V and J are TRBV6-1 and TRBJ2-7; TRBD1 matches 7 bases. Per germline, CDR1 MNHNS and CDR2 SASEGT. The CDR3 consists of 14 residues. The junction had 7 bases not matched to a gene; V was cut back by 5 bases and J by 3 bases. CDR3 coding DNA: TGTGCCAGCAGTCTTCTACAGGGGATCTACGAGCAGTACTTC. It yields the protein CASSLLQGIYEQYF.

The J gene is TRBJ2-1, the V gene TRBV5-1, with D unclear. CDR3 length equals 13 residues. V was pared by 3 bases and J by 6 bases, with 10 bases between. From germline, CDR1 is SGHRS and CDR2 YFSETQ. CDR3 sequence: CASSSGGVNEQFF. In nucleotides, the CDR3 is TGCGCCAGCAGCTCCGGTGGGGTCAATGAGCAGTTCTTC.

This clonotype came up a few times. The rearrangement joins TRBV20-1 to TRBJ1-6; a possible D gene is TRBD1 (6 bases). V lost 5 bases to trimming and J lost 9 bases, with 14 bases between them. From germline, CDR1 is DFQATT and CDR2 SNEGSKA (reference sequence). There are 13 residues in the CDR3. CDR3 loop: CSALTGRPSPLHF. The CDR3 DNA reads as TGCAGTGCTTTAACAGGGCGTCCTTCACCCCTCCACTTT.

The genes are TRBV7-9 and TRBJ2-2; 9 bases align to TRBD2. Germline V lookup: CDR1 SEHNR, CDR2 FQNEAQ (reference sequence). With V trimmed by 5 bases and J by 4 bases, 11 bases remained unmatched. This CDR3 has 17 amino acids. CDR3 in amino acids: CASSLLPPGLATGELFF. CDR3 sequence (DNA): TGTGCCAGCAGCCTACTCCCCCCGGGACTAGCCACCGGGGAGCTGTTTTTT.

This clonotype appeared a few times. This chain uses TRBV6-5 with TRBJ1-1; 9 bases fit TRBD1. Germline CDR1 MNHEY, CDR2 SVGAGI. Losses at the gene ends were 5 bases for V and 8 bases for J; bases not matched to a gene: 6. The CDR3 sequence is 13 residues long. Here the CDR3 DNA reads TGTGCCAGCAGTATAACAGGGGGCTCGGAAGCTTTCTTT. Translating gives CASSITGGSEAFF.

This clonotype was seen only once. This chain joins TRBV7-6 and TRBJ2-3; TRBD2 matches at 13 bases. Germline loops: CDR1 SGHVS, CDR2 FNYEAQ. The CDR3 consists of 16 residues. Trimming cost V 5 bases and J 2 bases; bases outside gene matches: 4. In DNA, the CDR3 is TGTGCCAGCAGCCGACTAGCGGGGGGAAACACAGATACGCAGTATTTT. Translation: CASSRLAGGNTDTQYF.

The genes are TRBV29-1 and TRBJ1-2; no firm D call. The CDR3 contains 11 residues. Germline CDR1 SQVTM, CDR2 ANQGSEA. The V gene lost 3 bases and the J gene lost 7 bases, with 9 bases spanning the gap. This CDR3 is CSVEAWGGYTF. The CDR3 nucleotides are TGCAGCGTTGAGGCGTGGGGTGGCTACACCTTC.

This clonotype occurred many times. This chain's CDR3 is CASSYGGREQFF. CDR3 coding DNA: TGTGCCAGCAGTTACGGGGGACGTGAGCAGTTCTTC. J is TRBJ2-1 and V is TRBV12-3 or TRBV12-4; weak D call: TRBD2 (6 bases). Trimming stripped 4 bases from V and 9 bases from J, with 10 bases between. The CDR3 consists of 12 residues.

This chain links TRBV6-2 or TRBV6-3 with TRBJ1-1, with TRBD1 matching over 10 bases. The length of the CDR3 is 16 residues. Germline trimming cut 2 bases from V and 6 bases from J; bases unmatched to any gene: 9. CDR1 and CDR2 from the germline V gene are MNHEY and SVGEGT. The CDR3 DNA reads TGTGCCAGCAGTTACAGGACAGGGGGATTGCGCGCTGAAGCTTTCTTT. Residues: CASSYRTGGLRAEAFF.

This clonotype was recorded a few times. This chain joins TRBV7-8 and TRBJ2-1, with 8 bases identical to TRBD1. The CDR3 totals 18 residues. V dropped 5 bases and J dropped 3; count of bases not matched to a gene: 15. Germline V gives CDR1 SGHVS, CDR2 FQNEAQ. As DNA, the CDR3 is TGTGCCAGCAGCCTGGAAATACGGACAGGGAGACTCTACAATGAGCAGTTCTTC. It codes for CASSLEIRTGRLYNEQFF.

This clonotype showed up many times. The chain has TRBV20-1 and TRBJ2-2; D is uncertain. The germline gives CDR1 DFQATT, CDR2 SNEGSKA (reference sequence). V gave up 1 base and J gave up 6 bases, with 12 bases separating them. The CDR3 length is 14 residues. This CDR3 reads CSARAPTFSGELFF. The CDR3 DNA is TGCAGTGCTAGAGCCCCGACATTTTCCGGGGAGCTGTTTTTT.

The chain links TRBV19 to TRBJ2-2; no clear D. The CDR3 length is 12 residues. Germline V gives CDR1 LNHDA, CDR2 SQIVND (reference sequence). The V and J ends lost 7 bases and 7 bases respectively, with 10 bases between them. The CDR3 here is CASNGLVGELFF. CDR3 nucleotides: TGTGCCAGTAACGGGTTAGTCGGGGAGCTGTTTTTT.